This T cell receptor (beta chain) emerged from a study of Ad26.COV2.S vaccination and SARS-CoV-2 variants. Study-wide results and limits: The breadth of spike-specific CD8+ and CD4+ T cell responses after vaccination was reportedly substantial.

Clones were sequenced by immunoSEQ multiplex PCR, and TCRdb holds only the in-frame ones, with some missing. The sample holds about 350,000 clones, 92% seen once. This CDR3 contains 11 residues. Trimming pared 5 bases from V and 9 bases from J, leaving 5 bases between. Germline V CDR1 and CDR2: SNHLY, FYNNEI. Comment on this clone: What it recognizes is unknown.

The genes are TRBV2 and TRBJ1-6; D unclear. The source was peripheral blood, collected after recovery from COVID-19. This receptor was taken from a human donor who had recovered from COVID-19. CDR3 region: CASSSSSPLHF. The DNA for the CDR3 is TGTGCCAGCAGTAGTAGTTCACCCCTCCACTTT.